This T cell receptor beta chain was sequenced during a study of PD-1 blockade in classical Hodgkin lymphoma. In the study overall: Patients were infused with nivolumab 3 mg/kg every 2 weeks. General study findings and limits: Lower baseline TCR diversity marked trial partial responders and progressors.

TCRdb's copy holds only in-frame clones and misses some; the assay was immunoSEQ multiplex PCR. Altogether 5,000 to 7,000 clones are present, roughly 67% being singletons, with the ten largest covering 10% to 15%. Documented time point: cycle 4 day 1 (C4D1), after more than five weeks of nivolumab. Each patient experienced a relapse that followed autologous stem cell transplantation, and brentuximab vedotin exposure varied. CD8+ T cell isolation from thawed PBMCs was performed by magnetic negative selection. The germline V gene encodes CDR1 ENHRY and CDR2 SYGVKD. The CDR3 extends over 15 amino acids. Trimming shortened V by 3 bases and J by 2 bases, and 13 bases separated the two germline ends. Turning to this clone: What it binds is not known.

V is TRBV10-3 and J is TRBJ1-2, with unresolved D. The TCR comes from a human donor with classical Hodgkin lymphoma. The specimen comprised CD8+ T cells from blood, sampled before the fourth cycle of nivolumab. The CDR3 loop is CAISEIQSSNYGYTF. CDR3 sequence (DNA): TGTGCCATCAGTGAAATACAAAGCTCCAACTATGGCTACACCTTC.